This T cell receptor (beta chain) was sequenced during a study of CXCR3-negative and CXCR3-positive naive CD8 T cells. Cells that were CD45RO-CCR7+CD27+CD95- constituted naive CD8+ T cells. Germline CDR1 reads MDHEN; CDR2 reads SYDVKM. The CDR3 has 13 amino acids. It was by 5' RACE with UMI labels that the TRB cDNA libraries were prepared. TCRdb re-analyzed the 5' RACE reads; it lists each CDR3 protein once, without DNA. This repertoire comprises approximately 100,000 distinct CDR3 sequences; its ten largest clones make up 0.36%. Points from the study as a whole: Naive cells that were CXCR3-negative or CXCR3-positive used TRBV-TRBJ genes alike, while memory cells diverged. TRB CDR3s were more hydrophobic in CXCR3-positive than in CXCR3-negative naive cells.

Comment on this clonotype: Its antigen remains unidentified.

This TCR was sampled from a human donor in good health. Some clones in this sample may be carry-over from other donors' samples. Material for sequencing was naive CXCR3+ CD8+ T cells from blood. Subset specified: CD45RO-CCR7+CD27+CD95- naive CD8+ T cells expressing CXCR3 (TNR3+). This rearrangement joins TRBV28 to TRBJ2-7. This CDR3 reads CASSLVNSYEQYF.